These 12 T cell receptor beta chains came from one sample sequenced in a study of tumor T cells in aggressive B-cell lymphoma. TCRdb's copy holds only in-frame clones and misses some; the assay was immunoSEQ multiplex PCR. The sample has about 11,000 clones, 92% seen once. Sequenced: tumor tissue. These receptors were obtained from an adult with diffuse large B cell lymphoma.

This chain connects TRBV9 to TRBJ2-5; 7 bases map to TRBD2. The J call may be faulty, since TRBJ2-7 better matches the DNA end. In germline, CDR1 is SGDLS, CDR2 YYNGEE. CDR3 length equals 17 residues. This chain's CDR3 is CASSEGDYSLRGYEQYF. The CDR3 DNA sequence: TGTGCCAGCAGCGAAGGGGACTACTCCCTAAGAGGCTACGAGCAGTACTTC.

The V and J genes are TRBV19 and TRBJ2-3; 10 bases agree with TRBD2. After removal of 6 bases from V and 0 bases from J, the junction contained 9 bases not matched to a gene. Germline CDR1 LNHDA, CDR2 SQIVND (reference sequence). The CDR3 is 17 amino acids. The CDR3 sequence is CASRSRTSGASTDTQYF. The CDR3 DNA follows: TGTGCCAGTAGGTCTCGAACTAGCGGGGCTAGCACAGATACGCAGTATTTT.

This clone was seen just once. The chain joins TRBV10-3 to TRBJ2-2; a weak D match, TRBD1 (6 bases). The CDR3 is 14 amino acids. V lost 6 bases, J lost 1 base, and 9 bases lay in between. Germline CDR1 reads ENHRY; CDR2 reads SYGVKD. CDR3 protein: CAIRDSGNTGELFF. CDR3 bases: TGTGCCATCAGGGACAGCGGGAACACCGGGGAGCTGTTTTTT.

V and J are TRBV2 and TRBJ1-1, with a tentative D call TRBD1 (5 bases). The CDR3 has 14 residues. Per germline, CDR1 SNHLY and CDR2 FYNNEI. V gave up 6 bases and J gave up 4 bases, with 15 bases separating them. For the CDR3, the DNA is TGTGCCAGCAGGAGAACCCTGCAGGGCACTGAAGCTTTCTTT. It translates to CASRRTLQGTEAFF.

The J gene is TRBJ1-5, the V gene TRBV7-2, with 7 bases matching TRBD1. The CDR3 runs 15 residues. V shed 5 bases, J shed 4 bases, and the junction held 8 bases outside the gene matches. Germline V CDR1 and CDR2: SGHTA, FQGNSA. CDR3: CASSGATGRNQPQHF. The CDR3 DNA follows: TGTGCCAGCAGCGGAGCGACAGGGCGGAATCAGCCCCAGCATTTT.

The genes are TRBV19 and TRBJ1-6, with D possibly TRBD1 on 5 matching bases. The CDR3 length is 14 residues. V lost 4 bases, J lost 7 bases, and 11 bases lay in between. CDR1 is LNHDA, CDR2 SQIVND, per germline (reference sequence). As DNA, the CDR3 is TGTGCCAGTAGTAACGGACAACCGAATTCACCCCTCCACTTT. Translating it yields CASSNGQPNSPLHF.

A word on this clone: One junction end does not reproduce the germline sequence, and a read error may be involved. The chain carries TRBV7-8 and TRBJ2-3; TRBD2 is a possible D gene (5 bases). The CDR3 has 15 residues. Looked up from germline, CDR1 is SGHVS and CDR2 is FQNEAQ. The CDR3 DNA follows: TGTGCCAGTAGCTTAGGCCTAGCAGGCACAGATACGCAGTATTTT. Amino acid sequence: CASSLGLAGTDTQYF.

The CDR3 loop reads CASSGQVNVVDEQYF. CDR3 DNA: TGTGCCAGCAGTGGACAGGTCAATGTGGTAGACGAGCAGTACTTC. The V call is TRBV5-5, the J call TRBJ2-7; 7 bases are shared with TRBD1. Per the germline V gene, CDR1 is SGHKS and CDR2 is YYEKEE (reference sequence). The CDR3 contains 15 residues. V gave up 5 bases and J gave up 5 bases; unmatched junction bases: 13.

The chain joins TRBV7-8 to TRBJ2-6, with 8 bases fitting TRBD1. Looked up from germline, CDR1 is SGHVS and CDR2 is FQNEAQ. This CDR3 has 17 residues. V was clipped by 1 base and J by 4 bases; unmatched bases: 6. The CDR3 bases are TGTGCCAGCAGCTTAGATAGGACAGGGCTGGGGGCCAACGTCCTGACTTTC. Encoded protein: CASSLDRTGLGANVLTF.

V is TRBV11-3 and J is TRBJ2-1; D possibly corresponds to TRBD1 (5 bases). The CDR3 is 13 residues long. The V gene lost 6 bases and the J gene lost 8 bases, with 14 bases spanning the gap. Germline V lookup: CDR1 SGHNT, CDR2 YENEEA. Here the CDR3 DNA reads TGTGCCAGCAGTGGCCCTCAGGGCGATGAGCAGTTCTTC. It codes for CASSGPQGDEQFF.

V and J are TRBV5-4 and TRBJ2-7; D is undetermined. V lost 3 bases and J lost 0, with 4 bases in between. The CDR3 runs 12 residues. The germline V gene encodes CDR1 SGHNT and CDR2 YYREEE (reference sequence). The CDR3 loop is CASSSYSYEQYF. The DNA for the CDR3 is TGTGCCAGCAGCTCTTACTCCTACGAGCAGTACTTC. The entire variable domain, with the rest obtained from reference TRBV5-4 and TRBJ2-7, is as follows: ETGVTQSPTHLIKTRGQQVTLRCSSQSGHNTVSWYQQALGQGPQFIFQYYREEENGRGNFPPRFSGLQFPNYSSELNVNALELDDSALYLCASSSYSYEQYFGPGTRLTVT.

CDR3 bases: TGTGCCAGCAGTGCCCGACTAGCCCGACCGGACACAGATACGCAGTATTTT. Residues: CASSARLARPDTDTQYF. The chain links TRBV6-1 to TRBJ2-3, with 7 bases lining up with TRBD2. CDR3 length equals 17 residues. CDR1 MNHNS and CDR2 SASEGT come from the germline V gene. Trimming removed 4 bases from V and 2 bases from J; junction bases left unmatched: 12.